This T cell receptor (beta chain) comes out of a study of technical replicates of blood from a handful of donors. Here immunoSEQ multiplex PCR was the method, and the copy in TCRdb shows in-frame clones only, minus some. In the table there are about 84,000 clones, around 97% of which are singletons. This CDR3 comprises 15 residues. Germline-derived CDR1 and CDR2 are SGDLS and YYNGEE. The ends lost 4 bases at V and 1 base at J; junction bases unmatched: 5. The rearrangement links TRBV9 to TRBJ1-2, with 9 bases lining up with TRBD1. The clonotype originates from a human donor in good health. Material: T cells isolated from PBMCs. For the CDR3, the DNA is TGTGCCAGCAGCATAACAGGGGGCGTTAACTATGGCTACACCTTC. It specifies CASSITGGVNYGYTF.